Here is one TCR beta chain with its context. As yet, its antigen is unknown. Primers: 60 Vbeta forward and 13 Jbeta reverse. Generated by immunoSEQ multiplex PCR, the TCRdb table keeps only in-frame clones and is missing some. The data contain 150,000 to 200,000 clones, about 85% of them singletons. Germline V gene sequence: CDR1 LNHDA, CDR2 SQIVND (reference sequence). V lost 4 bases and J lost 0; bases outside the gene matches: 7. The CDR3 runs to 16 residues. These data come from a study of cytomegalovirus exposure and HLA in healthy donors. Findings and caveats of the study: The productive fraction for most TCR beta V segments was about 87% or about 30% in an earlier analysis. The records held CMV serostatus as the only immune exposure information. Common viral pathogens seemed, in a later analysis, to connect with several of the most significant clusters.

Sampled while nominally healthy, donors likely had unrecorded immune exposures. Sequencing used PBMCs. This sequence joins TRBV19 and TRBJ2-3, with 7 positions matching TRBD2. The clonotype was recovered from a boy between 2 and 15 years old in good health and CMV-seronegative. The CDR3 DNA is TGTGCCAGTAGTAGAGGCCTAGCGGCGAGCACAGATACGCAGTATTTT. Protein: CASSRGLAASTDTQYF.